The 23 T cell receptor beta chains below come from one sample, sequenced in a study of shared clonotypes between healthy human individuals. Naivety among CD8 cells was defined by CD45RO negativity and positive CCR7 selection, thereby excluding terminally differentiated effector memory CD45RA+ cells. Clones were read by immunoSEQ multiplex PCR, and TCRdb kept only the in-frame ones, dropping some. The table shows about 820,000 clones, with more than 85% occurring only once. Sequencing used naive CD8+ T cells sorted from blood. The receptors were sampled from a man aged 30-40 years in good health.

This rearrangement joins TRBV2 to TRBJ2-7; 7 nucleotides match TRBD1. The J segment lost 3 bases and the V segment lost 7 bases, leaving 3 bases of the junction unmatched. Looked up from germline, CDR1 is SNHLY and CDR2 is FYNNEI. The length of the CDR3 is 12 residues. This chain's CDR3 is CASKGTVYEQYF. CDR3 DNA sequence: TGTGCCAGCAAGGGGACAGTCTACGAGCAGTACTTC.

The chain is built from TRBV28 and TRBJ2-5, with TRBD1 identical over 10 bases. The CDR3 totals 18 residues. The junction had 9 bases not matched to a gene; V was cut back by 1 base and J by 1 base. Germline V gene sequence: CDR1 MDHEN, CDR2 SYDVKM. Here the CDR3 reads CASSLSPGTGETQETQYF. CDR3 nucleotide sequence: TGTGCCAGCAGTTTATCACCGGGGACAGGGGAAACCCAAGAGACCCAGTACTTC.

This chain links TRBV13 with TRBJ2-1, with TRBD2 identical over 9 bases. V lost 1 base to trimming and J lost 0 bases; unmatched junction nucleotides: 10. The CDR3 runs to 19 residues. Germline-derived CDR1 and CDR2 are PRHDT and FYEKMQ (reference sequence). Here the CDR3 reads CASSLVAVSGGSSYNEQFF. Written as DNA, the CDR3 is TGTGCCAGCAGCTTAGTAGCAGTTAGCGGGGGAAGCTCCTACAATGAGCAGTTCTTC.

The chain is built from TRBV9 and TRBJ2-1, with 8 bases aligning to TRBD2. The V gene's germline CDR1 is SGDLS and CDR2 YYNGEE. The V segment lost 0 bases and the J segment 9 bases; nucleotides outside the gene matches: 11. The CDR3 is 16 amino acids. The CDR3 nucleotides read TGTGCCAGCAGCGTAGCCCCGGGACTAGGGCTGTTTGAGCAGTTCTTC. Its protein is CASSVAPGLGLFEQFF.

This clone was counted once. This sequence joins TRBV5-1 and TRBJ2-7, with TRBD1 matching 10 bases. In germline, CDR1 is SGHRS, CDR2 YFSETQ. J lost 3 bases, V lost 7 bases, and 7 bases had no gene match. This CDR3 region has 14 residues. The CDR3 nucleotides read TGCGCCAGCCAACTGGGACAGGGGTACTACGAGCAGTACTTC. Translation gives CASQLGQGYYEQYF. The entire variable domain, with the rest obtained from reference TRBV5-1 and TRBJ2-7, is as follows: KAGVTQTPRYLIKTRGQQVTLSCSPISGHRSVSWYQQTPGQGLQFLFEYFSETQRNKGNFPGRFSGRQFSNSRSEMNVSTLELGDSALYLCASQLGQGYYEQYFGPGTRLTVT.

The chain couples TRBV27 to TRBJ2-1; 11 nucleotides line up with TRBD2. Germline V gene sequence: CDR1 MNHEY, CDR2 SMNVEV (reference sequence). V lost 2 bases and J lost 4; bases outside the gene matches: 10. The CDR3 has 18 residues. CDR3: CASSLGLLAGDLYNEQFF. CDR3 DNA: TGTGCCAGCAGTTTAGGGTTACTAGCGGGAGATCTATACAATGAGCAGTTCTTC.

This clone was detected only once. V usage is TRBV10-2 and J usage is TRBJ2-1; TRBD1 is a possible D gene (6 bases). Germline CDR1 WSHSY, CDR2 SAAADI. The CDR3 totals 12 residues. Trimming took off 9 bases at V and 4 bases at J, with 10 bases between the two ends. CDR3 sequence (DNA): TGCGCCAGTTTACAGGGTTACAATGAGCAGTTCTTC. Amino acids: CASLQGYNEQFF.

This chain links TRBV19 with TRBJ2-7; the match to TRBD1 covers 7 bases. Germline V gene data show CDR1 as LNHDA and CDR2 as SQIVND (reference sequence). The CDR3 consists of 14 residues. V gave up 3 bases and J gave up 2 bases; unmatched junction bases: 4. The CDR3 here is CASSMGTATYEQYF. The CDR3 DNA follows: TGTGCCAGTAGTATGGGGACAGCTACCTACGAGCAGTACTTC.

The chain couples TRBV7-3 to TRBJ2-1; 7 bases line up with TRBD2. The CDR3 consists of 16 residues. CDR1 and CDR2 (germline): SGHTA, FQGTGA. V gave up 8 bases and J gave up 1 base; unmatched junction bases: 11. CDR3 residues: CASGLLSGASYNEQFF. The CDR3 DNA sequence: TGTGCCAGCGGGCTATTGAGCGGGGCTTCCTACAATGAGCAGTTCTTC.

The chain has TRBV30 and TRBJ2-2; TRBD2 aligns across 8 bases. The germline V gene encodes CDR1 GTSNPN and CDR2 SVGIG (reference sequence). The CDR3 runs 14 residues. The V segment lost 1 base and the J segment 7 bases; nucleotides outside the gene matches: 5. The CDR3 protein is CAWSDGRAIGELFF. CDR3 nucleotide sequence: TGTGCCTGGAGTGACGGGAGGGCCATCGGGGAGCTGTTTTTT.

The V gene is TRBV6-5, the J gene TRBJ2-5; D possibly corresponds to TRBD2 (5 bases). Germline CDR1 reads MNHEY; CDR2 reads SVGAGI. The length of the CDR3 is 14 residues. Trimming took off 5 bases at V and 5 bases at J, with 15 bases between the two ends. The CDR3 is CASSTSGSGETQYF. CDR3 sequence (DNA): TGTGCCAGCAGTACCTCTGGGAGTGGGGAGACCCAGTACTTC.

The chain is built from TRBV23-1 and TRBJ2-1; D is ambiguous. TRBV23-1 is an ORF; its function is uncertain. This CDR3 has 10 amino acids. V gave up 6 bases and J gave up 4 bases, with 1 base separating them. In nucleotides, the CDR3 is TGCGCCAGCAGATACAATGAGCAGTTCTTC. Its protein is CASRYNEQFF.

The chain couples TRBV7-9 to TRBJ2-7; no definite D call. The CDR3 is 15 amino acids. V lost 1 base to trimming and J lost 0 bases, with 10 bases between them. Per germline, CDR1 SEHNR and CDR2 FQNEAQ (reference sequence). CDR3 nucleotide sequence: TGTGCCAGCAGCTTAGTTGGCCCCAGCTCCTACGAGCAGTACTTC. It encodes CASSLVGPSSYEQYF. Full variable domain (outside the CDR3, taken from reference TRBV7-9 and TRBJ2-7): DTGVSQNPRHKITKRGQNVTFRCDPISEHNRLYWYRQTLGQGPEFLTYFQNEAQLEKSRLLSDRFSAERPKGSFSTLEIQRTEQGDSAMYLCASSLVGPSSYEQYFGPGTRLTVT.

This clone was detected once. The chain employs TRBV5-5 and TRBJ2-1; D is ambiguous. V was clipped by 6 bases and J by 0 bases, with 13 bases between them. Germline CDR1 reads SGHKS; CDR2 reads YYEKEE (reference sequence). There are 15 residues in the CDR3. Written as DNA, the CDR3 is TGTGCCAGCACCCCCGGACCTAACTCCTACAATGAGCAGTTCTTC. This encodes CASTPGPNSYNEQFF. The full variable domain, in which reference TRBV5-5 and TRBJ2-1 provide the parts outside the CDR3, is DAGVTQSPTHLIKTRGQQVTLRCSPISGHKSVSWYQQVLGQGPQFIFQYYEKEERGRGNFPDRFSARQFPNYSSELNVNALLLGDSALYLCASTPGPNSYNEQFFGPGTRLTVL.

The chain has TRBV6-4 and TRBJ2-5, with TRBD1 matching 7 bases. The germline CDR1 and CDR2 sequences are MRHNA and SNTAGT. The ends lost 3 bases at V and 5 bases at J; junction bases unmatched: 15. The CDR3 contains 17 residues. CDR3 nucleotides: TGTGCCAGCAGTGATTACGAAAGACAGGGCTTGGGGGAGACCCAGTACTTC. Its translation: CASSDYERQGLGETQYF.

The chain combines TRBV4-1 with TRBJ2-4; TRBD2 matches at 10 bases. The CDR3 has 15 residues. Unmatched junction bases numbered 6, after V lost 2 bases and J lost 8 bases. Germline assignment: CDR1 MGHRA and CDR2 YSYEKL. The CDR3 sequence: CASSQLPGTSDIQYF. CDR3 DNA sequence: TGCGCCAGCAGCCAACTGCCCGGGACTAGCGACATTCAGTACTTC.

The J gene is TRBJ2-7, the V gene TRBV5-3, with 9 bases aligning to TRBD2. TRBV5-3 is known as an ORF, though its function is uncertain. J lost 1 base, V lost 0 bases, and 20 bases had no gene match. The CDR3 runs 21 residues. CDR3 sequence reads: CARSLERRTSVLNWASYEQYF. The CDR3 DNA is TGTGCCAGAAGCTTGGAAAGGAGGACTAGCGTTCTAAACTGGGCGTCCTACGAGCAGTACTTC.

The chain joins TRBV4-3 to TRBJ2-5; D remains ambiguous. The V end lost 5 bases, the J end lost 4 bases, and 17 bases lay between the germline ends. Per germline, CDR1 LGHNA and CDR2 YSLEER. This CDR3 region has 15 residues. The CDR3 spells CASSSTVGPTETQYF. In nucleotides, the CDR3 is TGCGCCAGCAGCTCTACCGTAGGGCCCACAGAGACCCAGTACTTC.

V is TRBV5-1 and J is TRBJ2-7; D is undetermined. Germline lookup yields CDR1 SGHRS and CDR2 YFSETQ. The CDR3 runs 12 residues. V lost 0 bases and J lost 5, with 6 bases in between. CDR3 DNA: TGCGCCAGCAGCTTGGCGGCCGACGAGCAGTACTTC. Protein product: CASSLAADEQYF.

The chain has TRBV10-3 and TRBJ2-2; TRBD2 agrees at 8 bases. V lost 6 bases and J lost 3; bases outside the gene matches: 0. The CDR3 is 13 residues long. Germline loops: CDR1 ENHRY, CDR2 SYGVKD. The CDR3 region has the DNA TGTGCCATCAGAGCGGGAGACACCGGGGAGCTGTTTTTT. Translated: CAIRAGDTGELFF.

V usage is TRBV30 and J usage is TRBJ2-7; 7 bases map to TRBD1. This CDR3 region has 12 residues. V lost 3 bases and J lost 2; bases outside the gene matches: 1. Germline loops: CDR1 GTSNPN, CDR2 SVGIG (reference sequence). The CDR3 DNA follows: TGTGCCTGGAGCGGGACAGCCTACGAGCAGTACTTC. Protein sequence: CAWSGTAYEQYF.

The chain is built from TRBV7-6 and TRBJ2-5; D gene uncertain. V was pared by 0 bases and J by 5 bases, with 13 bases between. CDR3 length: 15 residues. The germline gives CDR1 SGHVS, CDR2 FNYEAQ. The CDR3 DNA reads TGTGCCAGCAGCTTAGCGATAGCTAGAAGGGAGACCCAGTACTTC. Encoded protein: CASSLAIARRETQYF.

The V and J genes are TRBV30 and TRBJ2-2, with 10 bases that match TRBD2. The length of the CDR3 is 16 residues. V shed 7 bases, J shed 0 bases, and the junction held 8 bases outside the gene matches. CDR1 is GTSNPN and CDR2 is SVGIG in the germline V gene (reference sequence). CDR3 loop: CASPTSGSSNTGELFF. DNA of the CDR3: TGTGCCTCCCCGACTAGCGGGTCTTCGAACACCGGGGAGCTGTTTTTT.